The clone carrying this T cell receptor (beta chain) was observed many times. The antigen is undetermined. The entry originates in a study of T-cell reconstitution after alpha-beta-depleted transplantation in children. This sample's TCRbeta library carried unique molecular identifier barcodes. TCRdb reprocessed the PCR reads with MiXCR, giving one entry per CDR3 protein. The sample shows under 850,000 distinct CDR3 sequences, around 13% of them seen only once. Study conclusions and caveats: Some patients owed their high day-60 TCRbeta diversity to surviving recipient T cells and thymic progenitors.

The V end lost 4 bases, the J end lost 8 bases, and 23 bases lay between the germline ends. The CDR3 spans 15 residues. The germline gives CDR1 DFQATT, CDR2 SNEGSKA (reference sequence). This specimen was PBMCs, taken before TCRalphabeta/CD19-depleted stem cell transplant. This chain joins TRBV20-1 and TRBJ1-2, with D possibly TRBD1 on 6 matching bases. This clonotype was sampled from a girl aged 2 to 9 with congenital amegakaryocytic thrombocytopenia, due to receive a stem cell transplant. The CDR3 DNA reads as TGCAGTGCTAAACAGGGCCCCAACCATGCTAGGGGCTACACCTTC. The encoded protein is CSAKQGPNHARGYTF.